This TCR beta chain was identified during a study of blood T cells in healthy people across ages. As for the study in general: For every two T cells, template switching captured about one barcoded beta molecule. Study results and caveats: TCR beta diversity, measured per million T cells, fell in a roughly linear way with age. TCR beta diversity was tightly associated with the proportion of naive T cells.

In germline, CDR1 is SQVTM, CDR2 ANQGSEA. V was pared by 4 bases and J by 4 bases, with 19 bases between. The CDR3 consists of 15 residues. Combining a sample-barcoded 5' primer with a J-beta primer mix, a second PCR ran for roughly 7 to 11 cycles. Unique molecular identifiers of 12 random nucleotides labeled each cDNA. TCRdb used MiXCR to reprocess the 5' RACE reads, holding one entry per CDR3 protein. The sample records about 1.4 million distinct CDR3 sequences, roughly 59% being singletons. Notes on this clonotype: Its specificity is not known.

Sequenced: blood. V gene TRBV29-1 combines with J gene TRBJ1-1, with D perhaps matching TRBD1 (5 bases). The receptor was isolated from a man between 18 and 35 years old in good health. The CDR3 sequence is CSVGSLGTGGTEAFF. The CDR3 nucleotides read TGCAGCGTTGGTTCCCTCGGGACCGGTGGCACTGAAGCTTTCTTT.